These T cell receptor beta chains were read from a single sample in a study of PD-1 blockade in classical Hodgkin lymphoma. The table came from immunoSEQ multiplex PCR; TCRdb's copy has only in-frame clones and leaves some out. The sample includes around 150,000 clones, around four fifths of them seen just once. Specimen: peripheral blood mononuclear cells (PBMCs), collected before the second cycle of nivolumab. These receptors came from a human donor with classical Hodgkin lymphoma. The CDR3 runs from the conserved cysteine through the conserved F or W. The D gene is left open where the match is weak. Only some rows state a clone size, as once, few, many or a class for expanded clones.

d_gene	abundance	v_gene	j_gene	CDR3aa	CDR3nt
-	-	TRBV18	TRBJ1-6	CASSPKLQGSYNSPLHF	TGTGCCAGCTCACCGAAACTACAGGGTTCCTATAATTCACCCCTCCACTTT
TRBD2	-	TRBV28	TRBJ2-7	CASSRTSGEQYF	TGTGCCAGCAGTCGGACTAGCGGAGAGCAGTACTTC
-	once	TRBV5-1	TRBJ2-5	CASNSGEGGETQYF	TGCGCCAGCAACTCAGGGGAGGGCGGCGAGACCCAGTACTTC
-	-	TRBV7-3	TRBJ2-3	CASTPGPGTDTQYF	TGTGCCAGCACCCCGGGACCAGGCACAGATACGCAGTATTTT
-	-	TRBV11-2	TRBJ2-5	CASSLRGHQETQYF	TGTGCCAGCAGCCTTCGCGGGCACCAAGAGACCCAGTACTTC
TRBD1	-	TRBV28	TRBJ1-5	CASSFKGAGQPQHF	TGTGCCAGCAGTTTTAAGGGGGCGGGTCAGCCCCAGCATTTT
-	medium-sized	TRBV5-4	TRBJ1-2	CASSLDGNYGYTF	TGTGCCAGCAGCTTGGACGGAAACTATGGCTACACCTTC
-	few	TRBV28	TRBJ2-7	CASTTVSSYEQYF	TGTGCCAGCACGACCGTGAGCTCCTACGAGCAGTACTTC
-	-	TRBV19	TRBJ1-5	CASSGTRDQPQHF	TGTGCCAGTAGTGGGACAAGGGATCAGCCCCAGCATTTT
-	-	TRBV6-6	TRBJ2-3	CASRARGTDTQYF	TGTGCCAGCAGGGCGCGGGGCACAGATACGCAGTATTTT
-	-	TRBV19	TRBJ1-3	CASSMLFDSGNTIYF	TGTGCCAGTAGTATGCTGTTCGACTCTGGAAACACCATATATTTT
TRBD2	-	TRBV10-2	TRBJ2-5	CASSPTSGGRETQYF	TGCGCCAGCAGTCCGACTAGCGGGGGGAGGGAGACCCAGTACTTC
-	-	TRBV27	TRBJ1-2	CASSLYAGTFYGYTF	TGTGCCAGCAGTTTATATGCGGGTACTTTCTATGGCTACACCTTC
-	-	TRBV5-1	TRBJ1-1	CASSLANNANTEAFF	TGCGCCAGCAGCTTGGCCAACAACGCAAACACTGAAGCTTTCTTT
TRBD1	few	TRBV19	TRBJ2-7	CASSYRGLDEQYF	TGTGCCAGTAGTTACAGGGGGCTCGACGAGCAGTACTTC
-	-	TRBV6-5	TRBJ1-2	CASSSPHDRRGYTF	TGTGCCAGCAGTTCCCCCCACGACAGGCGTGGCTACACCTTC
TRBD1	few	TRBV18	TRBJ1-3	CASRTGPGNTIYF	TGTGCCAGCCGGACAGGGCCTGGAAACACCATATATTTT
-	-	TRBV6-6	TRBJ1-5	CASSSQGISNQPQHF	TGTGCCAGCAGTTCGCAGGGGATTAGCAATCAGCCCCAGCATTTT
-	few	TRBV7-6	TRBJ1-3	CASSLVSSGNTIYF	TGTGCCAGCAGCTTAGTCTCCTCTGGAAACACCATATATTTT
-	-	TRBV19	TRBJ1-1	CASSMWGNTEAFF	TGTGCCAGTAGTATGTGGGGGAACACTGAAGCTTTCTTT
TRBD1	-	TRBV9	TRBJ1-2	CASSQGWDRAIYGYTF	TGTGCCAGCAGCCAAGGGTGGGACAGGGCCATCTATGGCTACACCTTC
-	-	TRBV27	TRBJ1-5	CASSSERSDQPQHF	TGTGCCAGCAGTTCCGAACGGTCGGATCAGCCCCAGCATTTT
-	-	TRBV9	TRBJ2-1	CASSVMPGTRANEQFF	TGTGCCAGCAGCGTCATGCCGGGGACCCGGGCCAATGAGCAGTTCTTC
-	-	TRBV7-9	TRBJ1-5	CASSLEYQPQHF	TGTGCCAGCAGCTTAGAATATCAGCCCCAGCATTTT
-	few	TRBV11-2	TRBJ1-1	CASSPSSGQGGGTEAFF	TGTGCCAGCAGCCCGAGCTCTGGTCAGGGAGGAGGCACTGAAGCTTTCTTT
-	-	TRBV7-6	TRBJ2-1	CASSWTADNEQFF	TGTGCCAGCAGCTGGACGGCTGACAATGAGCAGTTCTTC
-	-	TRBV29-1	TRBJ2-6	CSVGDTTGISGANVLTF	TGCAGCGTTGGTGACACCACCGGGATCTCTGGGGCCAACGTCCTGACTTTC
TRBD1	-	TRBV25-1	TRBJ2-1	CASSETPGQGSNEQFF	TGTGCCAGCAGTGAAACGCCGGGACAGGGGTCCAATGAGCAGTTCTTC
-	-	TRBV6-5	TRBJ1-1	CASSYSKENEAFF	TGTGCCAGCAGTTACTCAAAAGAGAATGAAGCTTTCTTT
-	few	TRBV6-1	TRBJ1-2	CASSEMGGAGYGYTF	TGTGCCAGCAGTGAAATGGGGGGCGCAGGCTATGGCTACACCTTC
-	-	TRBV28	TRBJ2-7	CASSYEHEQYF	TGTGCCAGCAGTTACGAGCACGAGCAGTACTTC
-	-	TRBV7-9	TRBJ1-1	CASSFSGQRRIAFF	TGTGCCAGCAGCTTCTCGGGACAACGACGGATAGCTTTCTTT
-	-	TRBV7-2	TRBJ1-1	CASSPYPNYNGEAFF	TGTGCCAGCAGCCCTTACCCAAATTACAATGGGGAAGCTTTCTTT
TRBD1	few	TRBV7-2	TRBJ2-7	CASTSGTEAFYEQYF	TGTGCCAGCACCTCCGGGACAGAAGCCTTCTACGAGCAGTACTTC
TRBD2	-	TRBV29-1	TRBJ2-1	CSVRLAGGLNEQFF	TGCAGCGTTCGACTAGCGGGAGGTCTCAATGAGCAGTTCTTC
-	-	TRBV2	TRBJ1-5	CASGIRGISNQPQHF	TGTGCCAGCGGGATCAGGGGAATTAGCAATCAGCCCCAGCATTTT
-	-	TRBV5-1	TRBJ1-4	CASSLEGNEKLFF	TGCGCCAGCAGCTTGGAGGGTAATGAAAAACTGTTTTTT
TRBD1	-	TRBV7-2	TRBJ2-7	CASNRTGPYEQYF	TGTGCCAGCAACCGGACAGGCCCCTACGAGCAGTACTTC
TRBD2	-	TRBV2	TRBJ2-3	CASNPSGGLPDTQYF	TGTGCCAGCAACCCTAGCGGGGGGTTGCCAGATACGCAGTATTTT
TRBD2	-	TRBV2	TRBJ2-7	CASIAGGPHEQYF	TGTGCCAGCATTGCGGGAGGGCCCCACGAGCAGTACTTC
-	few	TRBV2	TRBJ1-5	CASRTRAGEGNQPQHF	TGTGCCAGCAGGACGAGGGCAGGCGAGGGCAATCAGCCCCAGCATTTT
TRBD1	many	TRBV27	TRBJ2-7	CASSPGQGTYEQYF	TGTGCCAGCAGTCCGGGACAGGGGACGTACGAGCAGTACTTC
-	-	TRBV7-2	TRBJ1-1	CASSFFRRRNTEAFF	TGTGCCAGCAGCTTTTTCAGGCGGAGGAACACTGAAGCTTTCTTT
TRBD1	few	TRBV28	TRBJ2-3	CASNRGQIDTQYF	TGTGCCAGCAACAGGGGGCAGATAGATACGCAGTATTTT
TRBD2	once	TRBV7-6	TRBJ2-3	CASSLQSGGLSDTQYF	TGTGCCAGCAGCTTACAAAGCGGGGGGCTCTCAGATACGCAGTATTTT
-	-	TRBV11-3	TRBJ2-5	CASSVLGETQYF	TGTGCCAGCAGCGTCTTAGGGGAGACCCAGTACTTC
-	-	TRBV27	TRBJ2-7	CASSLSTGAIYEQYF	TGTGCCAGCAGTTTATCGACGGGGGCTATCTACGAGCAGTACTTC
-	-	TRBV7-3	TRBJ2-1	CASSLDLGIQFF	TGTGCCAGCAGCTTAGACCTAGGAATTCAGTTCTTC